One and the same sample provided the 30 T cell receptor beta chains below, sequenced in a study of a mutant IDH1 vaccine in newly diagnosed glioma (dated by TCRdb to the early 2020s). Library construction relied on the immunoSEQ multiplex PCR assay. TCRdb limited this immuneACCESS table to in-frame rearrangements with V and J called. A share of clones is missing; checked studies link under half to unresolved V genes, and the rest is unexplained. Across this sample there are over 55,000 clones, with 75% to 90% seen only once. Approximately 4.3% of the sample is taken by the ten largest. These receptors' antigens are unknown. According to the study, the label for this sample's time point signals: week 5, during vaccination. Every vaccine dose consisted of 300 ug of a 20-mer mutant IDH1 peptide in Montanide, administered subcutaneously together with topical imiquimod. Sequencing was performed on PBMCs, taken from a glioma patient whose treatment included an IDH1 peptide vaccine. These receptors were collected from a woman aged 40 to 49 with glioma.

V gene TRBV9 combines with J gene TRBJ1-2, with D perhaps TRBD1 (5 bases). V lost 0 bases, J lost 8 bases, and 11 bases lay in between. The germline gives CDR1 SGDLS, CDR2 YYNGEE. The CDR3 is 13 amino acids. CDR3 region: CASSVEGRRGYTF. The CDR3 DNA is TGTGCCAGCAGCGTAGAGGGGCGGCGCGGCTACACCTTC.

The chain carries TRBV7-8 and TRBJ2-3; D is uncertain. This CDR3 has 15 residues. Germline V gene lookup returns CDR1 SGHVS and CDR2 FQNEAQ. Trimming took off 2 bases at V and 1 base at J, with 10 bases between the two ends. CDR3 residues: CASSLRSRGTDTQYF. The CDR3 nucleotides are TGTGCCAGCAGCTTACGATCTCGTGGCACAGATACGCAGTATTTT.

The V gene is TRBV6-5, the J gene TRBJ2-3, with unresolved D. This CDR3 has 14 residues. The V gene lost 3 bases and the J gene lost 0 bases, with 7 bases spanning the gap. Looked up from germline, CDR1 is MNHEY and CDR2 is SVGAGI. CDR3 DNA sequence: TGTGCCAGCAGTTATAGTGCCAGCACAGATACGCAGTATTTT. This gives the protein CASSYSASTDTQYF.

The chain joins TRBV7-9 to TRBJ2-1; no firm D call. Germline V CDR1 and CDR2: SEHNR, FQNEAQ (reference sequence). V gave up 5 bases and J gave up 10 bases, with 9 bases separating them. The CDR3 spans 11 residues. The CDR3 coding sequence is TGTGCCAGCAGCCCCGCGAGGGAGCAGTTCTTC. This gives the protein CASSPAREQFF. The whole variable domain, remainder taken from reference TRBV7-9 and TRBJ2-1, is DTGVSQNPRHKITKRGQNVTFRCDPISEHNRLYWYRQTLGQGPEFLTYFQNEAQLEKSRLLSDRFSAERPKGSFSTLEIQRTEQGDSAMYLCASSPAREQFFGPGTRLTVL.

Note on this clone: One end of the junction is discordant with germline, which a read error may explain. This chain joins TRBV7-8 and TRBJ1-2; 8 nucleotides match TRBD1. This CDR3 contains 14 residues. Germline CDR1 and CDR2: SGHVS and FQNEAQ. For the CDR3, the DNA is TGTGCCAGCACCTTAAAAAGGACAGGGACCGGCTACACCTTC. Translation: CASTLKRTGTGYTF.

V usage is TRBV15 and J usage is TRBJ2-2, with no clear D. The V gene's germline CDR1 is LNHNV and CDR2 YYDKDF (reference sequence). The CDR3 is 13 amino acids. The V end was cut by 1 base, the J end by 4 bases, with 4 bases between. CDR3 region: CATSRAGTGELFF. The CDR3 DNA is TGTGCCACCAGCAGAGCCGGCACCGGGGAGCTGTTTTTT.

CDR3 sequence reads: CASSQGQGRITGELFF. The DNA of the CDR3 is TGTGCCAGCAGCCAAGGACAGGGTCGCATAACCGGGGAGCTGTTTTTT. V and J are TRBV7-2 and TRBJ2-2; 8 positions agree with TRBD1. In germline, CDR1 is SGHTA, CDR2 FQGNSA. The CDR3 has 16 residues. Trimming cost V 5 bases and J 5 bases; bases outside gene matches: 10.

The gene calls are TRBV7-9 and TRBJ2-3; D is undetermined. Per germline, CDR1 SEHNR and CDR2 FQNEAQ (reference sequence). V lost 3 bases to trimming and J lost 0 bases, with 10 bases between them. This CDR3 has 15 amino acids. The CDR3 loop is CASSFSARSTDTQYF. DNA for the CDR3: TGTGCCAGCAGCTTTTCGGCAAGGAGCACAGATACGCAGTATTTT.

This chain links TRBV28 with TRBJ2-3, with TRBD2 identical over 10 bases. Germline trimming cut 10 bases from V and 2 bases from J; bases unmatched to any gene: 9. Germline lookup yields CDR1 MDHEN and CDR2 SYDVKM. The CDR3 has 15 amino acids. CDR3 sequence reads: CATSRTSGYTDTQYF. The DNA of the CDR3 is TGTGCCACTTCTCGGACTAGCGGATACACAGATACGCAGTATTTT.

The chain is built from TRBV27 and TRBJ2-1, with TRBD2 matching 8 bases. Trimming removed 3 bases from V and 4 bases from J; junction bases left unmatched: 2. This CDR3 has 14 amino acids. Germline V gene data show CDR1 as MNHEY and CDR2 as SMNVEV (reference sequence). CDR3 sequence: CASSFGREYNEQFF. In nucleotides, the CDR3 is TGTGCCAGCAGTTTCGGGAGGGAATACAATGAGCAGTTCTTC.

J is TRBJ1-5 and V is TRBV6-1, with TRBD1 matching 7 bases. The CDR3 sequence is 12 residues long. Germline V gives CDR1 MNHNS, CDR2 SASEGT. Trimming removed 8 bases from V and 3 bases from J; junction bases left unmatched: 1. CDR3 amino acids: CASGQDNQPQHF. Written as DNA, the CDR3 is TGTGCCAGCGGACAGGACAATCAGCCCCAGCATTTT.

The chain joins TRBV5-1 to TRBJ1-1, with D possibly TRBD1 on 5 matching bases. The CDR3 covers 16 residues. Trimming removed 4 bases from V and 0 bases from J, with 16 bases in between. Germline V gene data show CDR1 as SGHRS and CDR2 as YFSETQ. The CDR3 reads CASSPGLLDMNTEAFF. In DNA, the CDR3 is TGCGCCAGCAGCCCGGGCCTTTTGGACATGAACACTGAAGCTTTCTTT. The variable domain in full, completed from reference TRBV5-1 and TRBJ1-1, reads KAGVTQTPRYLIKTRGQQVTLSCSPISGHRSVSWYQQTPGQGLQFLFEYFSETQRNKGNFPGRFSGRQFSNSRSEMNVSTLELGDSALYLCASSPGLLDMNTEAFFGQGTRLTVV.

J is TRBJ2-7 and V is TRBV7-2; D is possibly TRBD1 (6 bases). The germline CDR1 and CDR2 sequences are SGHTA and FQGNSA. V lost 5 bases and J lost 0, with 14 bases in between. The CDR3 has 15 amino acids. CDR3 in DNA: TGTGCCAGCAGCAGAACCGGGACATCCTCCTACGAGCAGTACTTC. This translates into CASSRTGTSSYEQYF. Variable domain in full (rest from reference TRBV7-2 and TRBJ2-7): GAGVSQSPSNKVTEKGKDVELRCDPISGHTALYWYRQSLGQGLEFLIYFQGNSAPDKSGLPSDRFSAERTGGSVSTLTIQRTQQEDSAVYLCASSRTGTSSYEQYFGPGTRLTVT.

This chain's CDR3 is CAWSFQGASNSPLHF. CDR3 DNA: TGTGCCTGGAGTTTCCAGGGGGCCTCTAATTCACCCCTCCACTTT. The chain employs TRBV30 and TRBJ1-6, with TRBD1 matching 8 bases. Germline CDR1 GTSNPN, CDR2 SVGIG (reference sequence). The CDR3 length is 15 residues. Trimming at V came to 2 bases and at J to 6 bases, leaving 6 bases not matched to a gene.

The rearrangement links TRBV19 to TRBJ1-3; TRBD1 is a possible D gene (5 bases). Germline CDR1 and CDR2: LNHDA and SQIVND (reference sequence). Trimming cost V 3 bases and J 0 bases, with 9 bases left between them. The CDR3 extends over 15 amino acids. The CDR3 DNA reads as TGTGCCAGTAGTATCGAGGGGAACTCTGGAAACACCATATATTTT. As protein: CASSIEGNSGNTIYF.

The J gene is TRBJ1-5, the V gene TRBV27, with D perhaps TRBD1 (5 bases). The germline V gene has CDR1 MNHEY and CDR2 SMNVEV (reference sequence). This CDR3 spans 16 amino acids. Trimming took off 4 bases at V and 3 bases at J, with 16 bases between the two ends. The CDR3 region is CASSYLPPGNNQPQHF. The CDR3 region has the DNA TGTGCCAGCAGTTATCTACCTCCAGGGAACAATCAGCCCCAGCATTTT.

DNA of the CDR3: TGTGCCTGGAGCCCGAGGTACAGGGCCAATCAGCCCCAGCATTTT. Amino acids: CAWSPRYRANQPQHF. The chain has TRBV30 and TRBJ1-5; D may be TRBD1 (6 bases). CDR3 length equals 15 residues. The germline CDR1 and CDR2 sequences are GTSNPN and SVGIG (reference sequence). V lost 3 bases to trimming and J lost 3 bases, with 15 bases between them.

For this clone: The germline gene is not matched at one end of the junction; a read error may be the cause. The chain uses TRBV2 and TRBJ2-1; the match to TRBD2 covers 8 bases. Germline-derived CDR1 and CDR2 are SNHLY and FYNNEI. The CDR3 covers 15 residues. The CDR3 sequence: CASLTGTRSSNEQFF. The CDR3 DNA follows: TGTGCCAGCCTGACTGGGACTAGATCCTCCAATGAGCAGTTCTTC.

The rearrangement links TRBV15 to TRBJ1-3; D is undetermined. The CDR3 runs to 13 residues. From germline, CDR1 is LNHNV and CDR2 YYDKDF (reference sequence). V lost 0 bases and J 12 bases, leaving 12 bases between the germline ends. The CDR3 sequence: CATSRDPGRFIYF. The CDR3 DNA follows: TGTGCCACCAGCAGAGACCCGGGTCGTTTCATATATTTT.

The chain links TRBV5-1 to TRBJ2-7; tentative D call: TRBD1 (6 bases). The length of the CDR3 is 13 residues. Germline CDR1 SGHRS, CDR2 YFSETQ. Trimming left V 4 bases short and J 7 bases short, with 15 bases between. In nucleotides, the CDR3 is TGCGCCAGCAGCCCACAGGGTTCTGGGGAGCAGTACTTC. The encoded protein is CASSPQGSGEQYF. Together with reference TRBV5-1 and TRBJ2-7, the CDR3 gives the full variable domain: KAGVTQTPRYLIKTRGQQVTLSCSPISGHRSVSWYQQTPGQGLQFLFEYFSETQRNKGNFPGRFSGRQFSNSRSEMNVSTLELGDSALYLCASSPQGSGEQYFGPGTRLTVT.

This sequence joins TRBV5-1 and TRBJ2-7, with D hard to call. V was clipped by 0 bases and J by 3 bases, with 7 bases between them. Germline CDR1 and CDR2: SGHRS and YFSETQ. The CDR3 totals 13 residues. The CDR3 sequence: CASSLAPVYEQYF. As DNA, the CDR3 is TGCGCCAGCAGCTTGGCTCCGGTCTACGAGCAGTACTTC. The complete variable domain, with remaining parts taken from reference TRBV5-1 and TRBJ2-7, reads KAGVTQTPRYLIKTRGQQVTLSCSPISGHRSVSWYQQTPGQGLQFLFEYFSETQRNKGNFPGRFSGRQFSNSRSEMNVSTLELGDSALYLCASSLAPVYEQYFGPGTRLTVT.

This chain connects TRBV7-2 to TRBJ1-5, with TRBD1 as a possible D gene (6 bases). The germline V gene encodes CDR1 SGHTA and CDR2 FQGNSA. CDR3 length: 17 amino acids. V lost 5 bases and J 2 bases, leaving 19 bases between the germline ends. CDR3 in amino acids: CASSRVAGGDGNQPQHF. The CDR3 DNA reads TGTGCCAGCAGCCGAGTTGCTGGGGGCGATGGCAATCAGCCCCAGCATTTT.

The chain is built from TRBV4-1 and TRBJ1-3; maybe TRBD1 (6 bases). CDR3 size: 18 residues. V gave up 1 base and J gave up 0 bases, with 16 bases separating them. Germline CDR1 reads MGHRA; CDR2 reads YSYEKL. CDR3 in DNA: TGCGCCAGCAGCCAAGGGTCTCAGACAGGTTACTCTGGAAACACCATATATTTT. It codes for CASSQGSQTGYSGNTIYF.

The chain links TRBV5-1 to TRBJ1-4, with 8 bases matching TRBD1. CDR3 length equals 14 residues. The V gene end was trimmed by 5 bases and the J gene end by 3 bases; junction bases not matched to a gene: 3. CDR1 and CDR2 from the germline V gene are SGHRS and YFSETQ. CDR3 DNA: TGCGCCAGCAGACCAGGGGGCTCTAATGAAAAACTGTTTTTT. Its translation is CASRPGGSNEKLFF.

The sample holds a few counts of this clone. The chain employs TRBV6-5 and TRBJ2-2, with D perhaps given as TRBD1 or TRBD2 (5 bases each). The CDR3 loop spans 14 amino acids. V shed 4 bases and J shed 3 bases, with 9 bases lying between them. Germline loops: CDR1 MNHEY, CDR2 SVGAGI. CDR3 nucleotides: TGTGCCAGCAGTTTTCAGGGACACACCGGGGAGCTGTTTTTT. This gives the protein CASSFQGHTGELFF.

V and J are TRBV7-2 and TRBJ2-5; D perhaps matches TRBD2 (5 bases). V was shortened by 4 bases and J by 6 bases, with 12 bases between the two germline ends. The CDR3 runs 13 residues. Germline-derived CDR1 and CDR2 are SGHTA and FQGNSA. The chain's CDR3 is CASSSGIPKTQYF. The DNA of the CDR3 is TGTGCCAGCAGCTCCGGGATCCCCAAGACCCAGTACTTC. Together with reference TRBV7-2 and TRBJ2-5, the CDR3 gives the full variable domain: GAGVSQSPSNKVTEKGKDVELRCDPISGHTALYWYRQSLGQGLEFLIYFQGNSAPDKSGLPSDRFSAERTGGSVSTLTIQRTQQEDSAVYLCASSSGIPKTQYFGPGTRLLVL.

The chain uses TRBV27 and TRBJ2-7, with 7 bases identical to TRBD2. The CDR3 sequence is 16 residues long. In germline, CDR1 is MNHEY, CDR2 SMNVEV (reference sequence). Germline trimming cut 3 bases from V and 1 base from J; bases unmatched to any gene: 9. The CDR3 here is CASSFSGGSVSYEQYF. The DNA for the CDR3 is TGTGCCAGCAGTTTCTCCGGCGGGAGCGTTTCCTACGAGCAGTACTTC.

CDR3 loop: CASSQDGGFVYGYTF. DNA for the CDR3: TGCGCCAGCAGCCAAGATGGGGGGTTTGTCTATGGCTACACCTTC. J is TRBJ1-2 and V is TRBV4-3, with a possible D match to TRBD1 (5 bases). V shed 0 bases and J shed 4 bases, with 12 bases lying between them. The CDR3 contains 15 residues. The germline V gene has CDR1 LGHNA and CDR2 YSLEER.

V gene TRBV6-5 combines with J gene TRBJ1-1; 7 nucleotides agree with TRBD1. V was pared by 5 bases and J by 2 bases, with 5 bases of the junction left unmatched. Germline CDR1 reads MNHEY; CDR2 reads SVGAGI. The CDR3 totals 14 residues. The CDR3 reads CASSRDSFNTEAFF. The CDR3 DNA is TGTGCCAGCAGTAGGGACAGCTTCAACACTGAAGCTTTCTTT.

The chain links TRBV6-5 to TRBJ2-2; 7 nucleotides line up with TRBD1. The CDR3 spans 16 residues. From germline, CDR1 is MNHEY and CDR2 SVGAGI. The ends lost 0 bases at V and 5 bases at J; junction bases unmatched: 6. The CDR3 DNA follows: TGTGCCAGCAGTTACTCCCAGACAGGGCAAACCGGGGAGCTGTTTTTT. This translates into CASSYSQTGQTGELFF.